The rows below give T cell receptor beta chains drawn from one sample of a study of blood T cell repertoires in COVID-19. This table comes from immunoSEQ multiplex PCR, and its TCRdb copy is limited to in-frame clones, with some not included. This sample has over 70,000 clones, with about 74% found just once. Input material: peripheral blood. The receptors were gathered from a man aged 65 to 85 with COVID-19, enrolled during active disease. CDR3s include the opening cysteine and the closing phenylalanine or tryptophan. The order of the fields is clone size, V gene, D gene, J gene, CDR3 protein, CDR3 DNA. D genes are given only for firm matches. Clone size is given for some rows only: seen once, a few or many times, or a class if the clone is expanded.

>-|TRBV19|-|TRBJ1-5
CASSISSRVYQPQHF
TGTGCCAGTAGTATCTCGTCTCGAGTGTATCAGCCCCAGCATTTT
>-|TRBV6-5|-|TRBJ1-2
CASQKAGLGGYTF
TGTGCCAGCCAAAAGGCAGGGCTAGGGGGCTACACCTTC
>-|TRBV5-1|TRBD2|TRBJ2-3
CASSLMTSGVATDTQYF
TGCGCCAGCAGCTTGATGACTAGCGGGGTAGCCACAGATACGCAGTATTTT
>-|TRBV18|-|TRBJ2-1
CASSPEGEQFF
TGTGCCAGCTCACCAGAGGGTGAGCAGTTCTTC
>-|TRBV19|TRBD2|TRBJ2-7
CASSLRLAGVIGDYEQYF
TGTGCCAGTAGTTTGAGACTAGCGGGAGTCATCGGAGACTACGAGCAGTACTTC
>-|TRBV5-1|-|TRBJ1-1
CASSLKADTEAFF
TGCGCCAGCAGCCTCAAGGCGGACACCGAAGCTTTCTTT
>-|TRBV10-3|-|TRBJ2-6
CAISVSSPGANVLTF
TGTGCCATCAGTGTAAGCTCTCCTGGGGCCAACGTCCTGACTTTC
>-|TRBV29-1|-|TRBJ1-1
CSVAIDNGGTEAFF
TGCAGCGTTGCGATTGACAACGGGGGCACTGAAGCTTTCTTT
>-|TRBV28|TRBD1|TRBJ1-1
CASSGDRDWWTNTEAFF
TGTGCCAGCTCCGGGGACAGGGATTGGTGGACGAACACTGAAGCTTTCTTT
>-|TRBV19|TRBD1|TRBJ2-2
CASSRGQGTVGELFF
TGTGCCAGTAGTCGGGGACAGGGAACAGTCGGGGAGCTGTTTTTT
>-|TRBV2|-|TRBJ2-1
CASQDLGGSYNEQFF
TGTGCCAGTCAGGATCTAGGGGGCTCCTACAATGAGCAGTTCTTC
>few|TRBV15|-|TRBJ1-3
CATSRVAAAGNTIYF
TGTGCCACCAGCAGAGTGGCGGCAGCTGGAAACACCATATATTTT
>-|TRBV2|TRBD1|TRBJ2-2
CASSEYRGRTGELFF
TGTGCCAGCAGTGAATACAGGGGGCGGACCGGGGAGCTGTTTTTT
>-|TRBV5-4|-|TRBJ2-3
CASSFGVSPSTDTQYF
TGTGCCAGCAGCTTCGGGGTGTCCCCTAGCACAGATACGCAGTATTTT
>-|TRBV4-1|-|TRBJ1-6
CASSQRGWSQGDNSPLHF
TGCGCCAGCAGCCAGCGCGGGTGGTCACAGGGAGATAATTCACCCCTCCACTTT
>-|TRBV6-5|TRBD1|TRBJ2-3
CASRGTGSRTDTQYF
TGTGCCAGCAGAGGGACAGGATCACGCACAGATACGCAGTATTTT
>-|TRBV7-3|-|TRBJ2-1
CASSVTGYTGDEQFF
TGTGCCAGCAGCGTAACAGGCTACACCGGGGATGAGCAGTTCTTC
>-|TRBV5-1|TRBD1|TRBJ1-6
CASSDGQGAISPLHF
TGCGCCAGCAGCGACGGACAGGGGGCAATTTCACCCCTCCACTTT
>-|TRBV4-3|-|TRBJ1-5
CASSQSRVLDQPQHF
TGCGCCAGCAGCCAATCCAGGGTCCTCGATCAGCCCCAGCATTTT
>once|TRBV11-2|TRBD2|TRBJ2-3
CASTLPPGGRALPDTQYF
TGTGCCAGCACCCTACCCCCCGGCGGGAGGGCCCTCCCAGATACGCAGTATTTT
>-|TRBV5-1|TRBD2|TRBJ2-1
CASSLTSGPYNEQFF
TGCGCCAGCAGCTTGACTAGCGGGCCCTACAATGAGCAGTTCTTC
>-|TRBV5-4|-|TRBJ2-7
CASSRDRDNSYEQYF
TGTGCCAGCAGCAGAGACCGGGACAACTCCTACGAGCAGTACTTC
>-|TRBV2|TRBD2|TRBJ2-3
CASSWSRLAGTTDTQYF
TGTGCCAGCAGTTGGTCCCGACTAGCGGGGACTACAGATACGCAGTATTTT
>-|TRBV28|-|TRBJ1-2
CASSRIDRYYGYTF
TGTGCCAGCAGTCGAATCGACAGGTACTATGGCTACACCTTC
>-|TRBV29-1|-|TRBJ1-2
CSVDGGRGSQGYTF
TGCAGCGTTGATGGAGGACGGGGGAGCCAAGGCTACACCTTC
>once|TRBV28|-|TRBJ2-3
CASSGSGNTQYF
TGTGCCAGCAGTGGATCCGGGAATACGCAGTATTTT